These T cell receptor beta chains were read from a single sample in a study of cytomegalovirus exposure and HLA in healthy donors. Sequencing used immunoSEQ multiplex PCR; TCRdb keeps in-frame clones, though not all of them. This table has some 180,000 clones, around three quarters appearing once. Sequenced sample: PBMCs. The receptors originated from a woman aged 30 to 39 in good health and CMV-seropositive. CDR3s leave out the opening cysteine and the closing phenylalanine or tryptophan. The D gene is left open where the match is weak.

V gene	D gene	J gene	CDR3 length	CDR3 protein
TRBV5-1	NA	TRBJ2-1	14	ASSRTGSIFRNEQF
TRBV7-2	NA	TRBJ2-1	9	ASSLAAEQF
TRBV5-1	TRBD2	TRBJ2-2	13	ASSLASGVTGELF
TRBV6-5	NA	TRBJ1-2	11	ASGSGNNYGYT
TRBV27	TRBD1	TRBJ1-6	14	ASRTGATGGNSPLH
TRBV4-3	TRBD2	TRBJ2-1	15	ASSQGKRLAGYDEQF
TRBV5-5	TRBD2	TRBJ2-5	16	ASSIPGRGIGAGETQY
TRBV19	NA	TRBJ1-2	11	ASTGQQGYGYT
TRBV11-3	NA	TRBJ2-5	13	ASSSQGAGGETQY
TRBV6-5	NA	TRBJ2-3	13	ASAPGQTFTDTQY
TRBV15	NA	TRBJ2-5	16	ATSPTGRQRGGKETQY
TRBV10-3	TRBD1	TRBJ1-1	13	AIRIFRQGDTEAF
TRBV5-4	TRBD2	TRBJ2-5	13	ASSLGGGTQETQY
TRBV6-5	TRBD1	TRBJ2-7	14	ASSYSGTGGVYEQY
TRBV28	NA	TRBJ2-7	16	ASSLWPPGFQSTTEQY
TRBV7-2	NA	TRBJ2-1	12	ASSPSLPYNEQF
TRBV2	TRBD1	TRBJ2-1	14	ASSDAEGTGSNEQF
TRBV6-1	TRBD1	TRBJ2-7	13	ASKKDRNPSYEQY
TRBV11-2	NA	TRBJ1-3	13	ASSLAPFSGNTIY
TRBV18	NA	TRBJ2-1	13	ASSPKRQVIDEQF
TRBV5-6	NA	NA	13	ASSFDRLLSYEQY
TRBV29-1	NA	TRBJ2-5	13	SVVRSASSQETQY
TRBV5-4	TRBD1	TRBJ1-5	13	ASSLDRGRIQPQH
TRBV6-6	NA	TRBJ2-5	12	ASSYSGAEGTQY